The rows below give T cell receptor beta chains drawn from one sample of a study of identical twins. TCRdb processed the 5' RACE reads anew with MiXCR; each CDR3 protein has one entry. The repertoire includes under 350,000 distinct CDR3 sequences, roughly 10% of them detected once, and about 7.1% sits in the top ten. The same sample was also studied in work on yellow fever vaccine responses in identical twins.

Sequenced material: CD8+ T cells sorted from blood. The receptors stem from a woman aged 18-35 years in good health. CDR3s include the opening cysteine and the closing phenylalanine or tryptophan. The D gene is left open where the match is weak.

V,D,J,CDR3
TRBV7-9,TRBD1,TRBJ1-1,CASRLAAGGSNTEAFF
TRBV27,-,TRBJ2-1,CASTRTGNNEQFF
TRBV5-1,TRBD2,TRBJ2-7,CASSLDETSGPSYEQYF
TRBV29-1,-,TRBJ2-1,CSVGLAMDYNEQFF
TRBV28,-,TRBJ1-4,CASSSPSGPGFNEKLFF
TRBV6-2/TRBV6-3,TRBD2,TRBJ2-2,CASSYDGLAPNTGELFF
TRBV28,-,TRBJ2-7,CAISRGPSDSYEQYF
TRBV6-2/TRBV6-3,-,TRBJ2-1,CASSYLEGAEFTPHNEQFF
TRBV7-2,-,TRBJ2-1,CASSLMGYNEQFF
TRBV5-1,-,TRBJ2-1,CASKGSLDNEQFF
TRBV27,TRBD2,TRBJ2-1,CASTPTPSGSPYNEQFF
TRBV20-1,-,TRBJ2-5,CSARDGAERETQYF
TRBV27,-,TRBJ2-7,CASRYEGHPSYEQYF
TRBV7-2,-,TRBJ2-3,CASRSPGSDTQYF
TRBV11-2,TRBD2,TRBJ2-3,CASSFSGGATDTQYF
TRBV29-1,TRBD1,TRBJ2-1,CSVEGGQGLYNEQFF
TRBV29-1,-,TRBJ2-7,CSVEDLGGEQYF
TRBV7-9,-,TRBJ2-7,CASSPWSGTDEQYF
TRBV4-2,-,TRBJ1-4,CASSEDPGEKLFF
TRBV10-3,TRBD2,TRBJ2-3,CAISGRLAGEGGDTQYF
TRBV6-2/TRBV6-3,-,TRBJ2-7,CASSYSNGEGYEQYF
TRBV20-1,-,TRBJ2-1,CSARELAGYNEQFF
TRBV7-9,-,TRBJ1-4,CASSLPRDGEKLFF
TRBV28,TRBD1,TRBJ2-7,CASTNPGTGEDEQYF
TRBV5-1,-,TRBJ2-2,CASSSLAGPTGELFF